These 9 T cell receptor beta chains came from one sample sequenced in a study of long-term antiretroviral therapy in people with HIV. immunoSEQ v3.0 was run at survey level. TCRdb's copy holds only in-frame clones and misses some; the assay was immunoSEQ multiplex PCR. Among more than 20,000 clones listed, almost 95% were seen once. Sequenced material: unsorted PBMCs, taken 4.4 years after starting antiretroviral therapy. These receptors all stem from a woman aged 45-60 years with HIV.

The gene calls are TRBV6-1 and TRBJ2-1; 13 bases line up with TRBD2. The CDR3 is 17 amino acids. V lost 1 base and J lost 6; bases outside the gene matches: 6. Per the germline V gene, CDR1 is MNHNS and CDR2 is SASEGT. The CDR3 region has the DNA TGTGCCAGCAGTGAAGACCCTGGGACTAGCGGGGTCAATGAGCAGTTCTTC. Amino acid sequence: CASSEDPGTSGVNEQFF.

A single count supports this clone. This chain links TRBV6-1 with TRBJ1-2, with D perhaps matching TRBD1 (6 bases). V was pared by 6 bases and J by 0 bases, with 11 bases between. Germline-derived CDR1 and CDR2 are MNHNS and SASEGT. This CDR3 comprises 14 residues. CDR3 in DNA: TGTGCCAGCAGGAGGGACATTACTAACTATGGCTACACCTTC. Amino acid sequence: CASRRDITNYGYTF.

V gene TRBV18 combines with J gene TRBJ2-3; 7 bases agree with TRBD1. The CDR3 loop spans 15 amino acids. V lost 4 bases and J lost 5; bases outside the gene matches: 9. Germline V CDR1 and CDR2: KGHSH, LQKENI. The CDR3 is CASSQLTGDQDTQYF. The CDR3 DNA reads TGTGCCAGCTCACAATTAACAGGGGATCAAGATACGCAGTATTTT.

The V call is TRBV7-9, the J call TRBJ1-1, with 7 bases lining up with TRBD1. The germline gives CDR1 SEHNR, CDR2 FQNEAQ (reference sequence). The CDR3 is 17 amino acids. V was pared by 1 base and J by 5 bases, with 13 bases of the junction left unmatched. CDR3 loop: CASSLGGTVKASTEAFF. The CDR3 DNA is TGTGCCAGCAGCTTAGGGGGGACAGTTAAAGCGTCGACTGAAGCTTTCTTT.

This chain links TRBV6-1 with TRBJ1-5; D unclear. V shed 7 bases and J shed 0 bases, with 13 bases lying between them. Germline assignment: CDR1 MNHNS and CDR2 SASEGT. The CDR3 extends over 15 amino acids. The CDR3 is CASKPSSDSNQPQHF. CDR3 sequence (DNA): TGTGCCAGCAAACCGAGTAGTGATAGCAATCAGCCCCAGCATTTT.

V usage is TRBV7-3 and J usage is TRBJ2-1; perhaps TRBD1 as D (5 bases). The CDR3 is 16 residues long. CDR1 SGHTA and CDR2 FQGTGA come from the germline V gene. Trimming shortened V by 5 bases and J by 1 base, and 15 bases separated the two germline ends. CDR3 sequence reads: CASSPTARFSYNEQFF. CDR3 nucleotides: TGTGCCAGCAGCCCGACAGCCCGCTTTTCCTACAATGAGCAGTTCTTC.

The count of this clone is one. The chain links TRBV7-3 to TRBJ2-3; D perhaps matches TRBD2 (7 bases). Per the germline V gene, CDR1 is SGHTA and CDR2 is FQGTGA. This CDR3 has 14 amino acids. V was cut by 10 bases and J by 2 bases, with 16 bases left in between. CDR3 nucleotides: TGTGCCACCGCACGGGGGGCTGACACAGATACGCAGTATTTT. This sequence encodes CATARGADTDTQYF.

CDR3 amino acids: CASRRVYDEQFF. In DNA, the CDR3 is TGTGCCAGCAGGAGGGTTTACGATGAGCAGTTCTTC. This chain connects TRBV6-1 to TRBJ2-1; perhaps TRBD2 as D (5 bases). CDR3 length: 12 residues. The V end was cut by 6 bases, the J end by 8 bases, with 11 bases between. CDR1 and CDR2 (germline): MNHNS, SASEGT.

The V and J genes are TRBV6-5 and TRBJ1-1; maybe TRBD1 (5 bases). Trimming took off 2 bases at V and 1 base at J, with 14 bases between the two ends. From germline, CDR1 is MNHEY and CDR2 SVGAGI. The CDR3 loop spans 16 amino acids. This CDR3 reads CASSYAGAGGNTEAFF. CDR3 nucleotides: TGTGCCAGCAGTTACGCCGGGGCAGGAGGGAACACTGAAGCTTTCTTT.